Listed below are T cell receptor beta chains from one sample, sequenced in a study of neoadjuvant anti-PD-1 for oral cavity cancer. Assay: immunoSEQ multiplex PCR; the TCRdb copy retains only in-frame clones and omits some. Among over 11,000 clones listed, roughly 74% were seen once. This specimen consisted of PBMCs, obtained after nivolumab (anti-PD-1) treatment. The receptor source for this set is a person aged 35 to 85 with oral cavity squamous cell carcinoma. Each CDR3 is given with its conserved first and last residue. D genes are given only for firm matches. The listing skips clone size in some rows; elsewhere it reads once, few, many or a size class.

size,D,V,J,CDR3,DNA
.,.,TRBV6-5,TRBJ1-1,CASSYLRLGVAAFF,TGTGCCAGCAGTTACCTTAGACTGGGGGTGGCAGCTTTCTTT
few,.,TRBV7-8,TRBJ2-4,CASSQDRVKNIQYF,TGTGCCAGCAGCCAAGACAGAGTCAAAAACATTCAGTACTTC
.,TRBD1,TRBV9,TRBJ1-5,CASSEGQSFSSQPQHF,TGTGCCAGCAGCGAGGGACAGAGTTTCTCAAGTCAGCCCCAGCATTTT
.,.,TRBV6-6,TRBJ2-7,CASKLTSTETYEQYF,TGTGCCAGCAAACTTACCTCGACAGAGACCTACGAGCAGTACTTC
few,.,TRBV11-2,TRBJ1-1,CASSPRGVAATEAFF,TGTGCCAGCAGCCCCCGCGGGGTTGCCGCCACTGAAGCTTTCTTT
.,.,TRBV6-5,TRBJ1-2,CASSYSIDTANYGYTF,TGTGCCAGCAGTTACTCCATAGACACGGCCAACTATGGCTACACCTTC
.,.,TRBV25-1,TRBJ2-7,CASSELYGDSYEQYF,TGTGCCAGCAGTGAATTATACGGGGACTCCTACGAGCAGTACTTC
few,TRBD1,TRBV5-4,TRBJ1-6,CASSLATGGSYNSPLHF,TGTGCCAGCAGCTTGGCCACAGGGGGCTCCTATAATTCACCCCTCCACTTT
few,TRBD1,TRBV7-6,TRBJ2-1,CASSLDRDRAHNEQFF,TGTGCCAGCAGCTTAGACCGGGACAGGGCCCACAATGAGCAGTTCTTC
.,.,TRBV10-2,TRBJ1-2,CASSPSDYGYTF,TGCGCCAGCTCACCGTCGGACTATGGCTACACCTTC
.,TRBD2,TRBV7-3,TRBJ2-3,CASSLSGGRSTDTQYF,TGTGCCAGCAGCTTATCGGGGGGACGGAGCACAGATACGCAGTATTTT
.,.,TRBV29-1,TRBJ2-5,CSVDPWGDHF,TGCAGCGTTGACCCATGGGGGGACCACTTC
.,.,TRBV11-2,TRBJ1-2,CASKGRTLGYTF,TGTGCCAGCAAAGGGAGGACACTCGGCTACACCTTC
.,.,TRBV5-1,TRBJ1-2,CASSLEGQNTPGYTF,TGCGCCAGCAGCTTGGAAGGCCAGAACACACCCGGCTACACCTTC
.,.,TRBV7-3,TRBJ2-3,CASSLITGSHTQYF,TGTGCCAGCAGCTTAATTACAGGGTCCCATACGCAGTATTTT
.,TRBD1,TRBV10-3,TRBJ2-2,CAIGGQGSDTGELFF,TGTGCCATCGGGGGACAGGGTAGCGACACCGGGGAGCTGTTTTTT
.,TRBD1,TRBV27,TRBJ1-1,CATRTGASGNTEAFF,TGTGCCACACGGACAGGGGCGTCGGGGAACACTGAAGCTTTCTTT
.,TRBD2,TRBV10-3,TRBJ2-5,CAISESVAGGPGETQYF,TGTGCCATCAGTGAGTCGGTAGCGGGGGGGCCAGGGGAGACCCAGTACTTC
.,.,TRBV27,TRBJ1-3,CASKESGTLSGNTIYF,TGTGCCAGCAAGGAGTCGGGGACCCTCTCTGGAAACACCATATATTTT
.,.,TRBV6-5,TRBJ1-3,CASSRGNSGNTIYF,TGTGCCAGCAGCCGGGGGAACTCCGGAAACACCATATATTTT
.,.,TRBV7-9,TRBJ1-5,CASSAGPNQPQHF,TGTGCCAGCAGCGCCGGGCCGAATCAGCCCCAGCATTTT
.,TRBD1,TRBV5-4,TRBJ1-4,CASSLLGQGRGKLFF,TGTGCCAGCAGCTTGTTAGGACAGGGGCGAGGAAAACTGTTTTTT
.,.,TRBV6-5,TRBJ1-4,CASSQRGGAGKLFF,TGTGCCAGCAGTCAAAGGGGCGGGGCAGGAAAACTGTTTTTT
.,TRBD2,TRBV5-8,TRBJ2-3,CASSLAASGDTQYF,TGTGCCAGCAGCTTGGCGGCTAGCGGAGATACGCAGTATTTT
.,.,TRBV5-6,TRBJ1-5,CASSLAHGNQPQHF,TGTGCCAGCAGCTTGGCCCACGGGAATCAGCCCCAGCATTTT
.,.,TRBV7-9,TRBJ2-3,CASSLERRADTQYF,TGTGCCAGCAGCTTAGAGCGGCGGGCAGATACGCAGTATTTT
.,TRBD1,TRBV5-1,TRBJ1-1,CASSLARGSGGNTEAFF,TGCGCCAGCAGCTTGGCCCGTGGGTCAGGGGGGAACACTGAAGCTTTCTTT
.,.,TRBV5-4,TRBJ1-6,CASSARDPTGSPLHF,TGTGCCAGCAGCGCCCGGGACCCCACGGGGTCACCCCTCCACTTT
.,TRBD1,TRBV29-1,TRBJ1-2,CSSGDRDNGYTF,TGCAGCTCGGGAGACAGGGATAATGGCTACACCTTC
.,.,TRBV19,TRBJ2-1,CASSIGLANYNEQFF,TGTGCCAGTAGTATAGGGCTAGCTAATTACAATGAGCAGTTCTTC
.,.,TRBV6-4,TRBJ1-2,CASSDSRGAGYTF,TGTGCCAGCAGTGACTCGCGCGGGGCTGGCTACACCTTC
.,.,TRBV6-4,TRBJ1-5,CASSEFANSNQPQHF,TGTGCCAGCAGTGAGTTTGCTAATAGCAATCAGCCCCAGCATTTT
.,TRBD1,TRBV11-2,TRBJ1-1,CASSLGSAGGAFF,TGTGCCAGCAGCTTAGGATCGGCAGGGGGAGCTTTCTTT
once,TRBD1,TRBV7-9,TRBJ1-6,CASSGQGPNSPLHF,TGTGCCAGCAGCGGACAGGGACCTAATTCACCCCTCCACTTT
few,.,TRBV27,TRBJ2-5,CASRPGGPYQETQYF,TGTGCCAGCAGGCCAGGGGGGCCGTACCAAGAGACCCAGTACTTC
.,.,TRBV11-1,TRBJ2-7,CASSPRGEGLYEQYF,TGTGCCAGCAGCCCCCGGGGAGAGGGATTATACGAGCAGTACTTC
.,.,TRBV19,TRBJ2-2,CASSTIATQGTGELFF,TGTGCCAGTAGTACAATAGCTACTCAGGGGACCGGGGAGCTGTTTTTT
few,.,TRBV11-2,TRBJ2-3,CASSLQGRWGTDTQYF,TGTGCCAGCAGCTTGCAGGGCAGATGGGGCACAGATACGCAGTATTTT
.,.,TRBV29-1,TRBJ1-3,CSGGSVSGNTIYF,TGCAGCGGTGGTTCAGTCTCTGGAAACACCATATATTTT
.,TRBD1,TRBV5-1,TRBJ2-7,CASNTDRGHEQYF,TGCGCCAGCAATACTGACAGGGGCCACGAGCAGTACTTC
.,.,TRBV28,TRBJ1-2,CANSQGTGYGYTF,TGTGCCAATTCTCAGGGGACGGGCTATGGCTACACCTTC
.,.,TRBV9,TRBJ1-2,CASSPRSGVLNYGYTF,TGTGCCAGCAGCCCTCGGAGTGGGGTTCTTAACTATGGCTACACCTTC
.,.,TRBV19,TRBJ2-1,CASSPRARGAMGEQFF,TGTGCCAGTAGCCCCCGGGCCAGGGGGGCGATGGGTGAGCAGTTCTTC
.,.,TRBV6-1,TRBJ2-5,CASSSGFEETQYF,TGTGCCAGCAGTAGTGGGTTTGAAGAGACCCAGTACTTC
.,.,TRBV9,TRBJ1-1,CASSVDGFTEAFF,TGTGCCAGCAGCGTAGATGGGTTCACTGAAGCTTTCTTT
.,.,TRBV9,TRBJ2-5,CASSVGTVKETQYF,TGTGCCAGCAGCGTAGGTACAGTAAAAGAGACCCAGTACTTC
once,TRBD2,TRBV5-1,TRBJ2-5,CASSLTLGGGEETQYF,TGCGCCAGCAGCTTAACGCTTGGCGGGGGGGAAGAGACCCAGTACTTC
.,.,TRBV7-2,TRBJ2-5,CASSLAASRGTQYF,TGTGCCAGCAGCTTAGCAGCTAGCCGAGGGACCCAGTACTTC
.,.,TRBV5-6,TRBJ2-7,CASSVAARGAYEQYF,TGTGCCAGCAGCGTGGCAGCCAGGGGGGCATACGAGCAGTACTTC
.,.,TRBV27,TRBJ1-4,CASSLRPGHEFF,TGTGCCAGCAGTTTAAGGCCGGGACACGAGTTTTTT
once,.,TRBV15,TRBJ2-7,CATRRSQGRNEQYF,TGTGCCACCAGGAGGTCACAGGGGAGGAACGAGCAGTACTTC
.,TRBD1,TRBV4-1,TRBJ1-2,CASSQYARTGGIHGYTF,TGCGCCAGCAGCCAATATGCCCGGACAGGGGGCATTCATGGCTACACCTTC
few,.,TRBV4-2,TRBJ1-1,CASRGGLENTEAFF,TGTGCCAGCAGGGGGGGACTGGAGAACACTGAAGCTTTCTTT
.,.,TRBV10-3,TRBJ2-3,CAIRNREGQTSTDTQYF,TGTGCCATCAGAAATCGAGAAGGACAGACTAGCACAGATACGCAGTATTTT
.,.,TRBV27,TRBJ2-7,CASTPRQGGSYEQYF,TGTGCCAGCACCCCACGGCAGGGAGGCTCCTACGAGCAGTACTTC
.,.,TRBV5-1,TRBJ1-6,CASSLSGDHNSPLHF,TGCGCCAGCAGCTTATCAGGGGATCATAATTCACCCCTCCACTTT
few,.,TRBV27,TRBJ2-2,CASSFPKSRDPATGELFF,TGTGCCAGCAGTTTCCCAAAATCCCGGGACCCCGCCACCGGGGAGCTGTTTTTT